This T cell receptor beta chain was identified during a study of T cell responses to AZD1222 COVID-19 vaccine. The CDR3 runs 16 residues. With 2 bases removed from V and 0 bases from J, the gap between germline ends came to 10 bases. The germline V gene encodes CDR1 MDHEN and CDR2 SYDVKM. As to this clone: The target antigen is unknown.

TCRdb's table, derived via immunoSEQ multiplex PCR, lists solely in-frame clones and lacks some. The sample includes about 110,000 clones, about 88% of them seen just once. Study-wide results and limits: Two doses of AZD1222 preceded a rise in Spike-specific TCR breadth and depth. Every sample of the repertoires postdated the peak T cell response.

The clonotype was recovered from an adult in good health. The gene calls are TRBV28 and TRBJ1-4; D uncertain. The starting material was peripheral blood, obtained on day 0 of AZD1222 vaccination. The CDR3 DNA follows: TGTGCCAGCAGTTTAGCTTTGGGAGCAACTAATGAAAAACTGTTTTTT. It codes for CASSLALGATNEKLFF.